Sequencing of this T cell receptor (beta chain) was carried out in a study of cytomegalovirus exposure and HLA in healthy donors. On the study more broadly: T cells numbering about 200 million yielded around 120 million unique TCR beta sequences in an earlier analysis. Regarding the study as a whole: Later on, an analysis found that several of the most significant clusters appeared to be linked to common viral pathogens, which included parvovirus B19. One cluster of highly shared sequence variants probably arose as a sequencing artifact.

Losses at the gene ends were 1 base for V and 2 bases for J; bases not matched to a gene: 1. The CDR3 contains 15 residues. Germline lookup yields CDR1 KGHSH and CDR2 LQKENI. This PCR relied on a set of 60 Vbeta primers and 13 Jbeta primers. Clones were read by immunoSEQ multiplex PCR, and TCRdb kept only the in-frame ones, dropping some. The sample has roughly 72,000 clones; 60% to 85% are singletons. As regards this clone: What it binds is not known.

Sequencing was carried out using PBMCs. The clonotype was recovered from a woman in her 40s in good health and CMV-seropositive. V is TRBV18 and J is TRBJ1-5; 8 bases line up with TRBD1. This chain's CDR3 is CASSPQTGGNQPQHF. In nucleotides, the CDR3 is TGTGCCAGCTCACCACAGACAGGGGGCAATCAGCCCCAGCATTTT.